This T cell receptor beta chain was obtained from a study of blood T cells in healthy people across ages. Study-wide points: Unsorted PBMCs prevented conclusive naive versus antigen-experienced comparison. Possibly confounding the expanded clonotype changes was the fact that donor CMV status was unknown. Significant beta diversity loss was already apparent by age about 42, declining roughly linearly.

The CDR3 has 16 amino acids. In germline, CDR1 is SGDLS, CDR2 YYNGEE. V was pared by 0 bases and J by 2 bases, with 13 bases between. A word on this clonotype: Its antigen is currently unknown.

Combining a sample-barcoded 5' primer with a J-beta primer mix, a second PCR ran for about 6 to 11 cycles. TCRdb re-analysed the 5' RACE reads in MiXCR, keeping a single row per CDR3 protein. The sample shows 1.5 million to 2 million distinct CDR3 sequences, about two fifths of them seen only once. This chain links TRBV9 with TRBJ2-3, with a possible D match to TRBD1 (6 bases). The origin of this receptor is a human donor in good health. The sample consisted of blood. The CDR3 DNA reads TGTGCCAGCAGCGTAGCCAACAGGGAAATCACAGATACGCAGTATTTT. Its translation is CASSVANREITDTQYF.